The 32 T cell receptor beta chains below all came from one sample that was sequenced in a study of blood T cell repertoires in COVID-19. Here immunoSEQ multiplex PCR was the method, and the copy in TCRdb shows in-frame clones only, minus some. The sample lists 65,000 to 95,000 clones; roughly 89% were seen once. Sample: peripheral blood. The source is a man younger than 40 with acute or convalescent COVID-19.

The gene calls are TRBV28 and TRBJ1-3; D is possibly TRBD1 (5 bases). Trimming removed 10 bases from V and 0 bases from J, with 16 bases in between. The CDR3 runs to 15 residues. Looked up from germline, CDR1 is MDHEN and CDR2 is SYDVKM. CDR3 in DNA: TGTGCCACTCGCGCCCGGGGGAGCTCTGGAAACACCATATATTTT. Protein product: CATRARGSSGNTIYF.

V usage is TRBV7-9 and J usage is TRBJ2-7, with TRBD1 matching 10 bases. This CDR3 spans 14 amino acids. Germline values: CDR1 SEHNR, CDR2 FQNEAQ (reference sequence). The J segment lost 7 bases and the V segment lost 5 bases, leaving 8 bases of the junction unmatched. The chain's CDR3 is CASSPRQGAAEQYF. The CDR3 DNA reads as TGTGCCAGCAGCCCCCGACAGGGGGCCGCGGAGCAGTACTTC.

This clone has only a few counts. The gene calls are TRBV28 and TRBJ1-6; a possible D gene is TRBD1 (5 bases). CDR1 and CDR2 from the germline V gene are MDHEN and SYDVKM. Trimming shortened V by 6 bases and J by 7 bases, and 19 bases separated the two germline ends. The CDR3 totals 16 residues. CDR3 sequence: CASSYPLPRGNSPLHF. In DNA form, the CDR3 reads TGTGCCAGCAGCTATCCTCTCCCCCGGGGGAATTCACCCCTCCACTTT.

This clone was seen just once. This chain uses TRBV28 with TRBJ1-5; TRBD1 is a possible D gene (6 bases). Trimming took off 6 bases at V and 3 bases at J, with 12 bases between the two ends. CDR3 length equals 14 residues. The germline V gene encodes CDR1 MDHEN and CDR2 SYDVKM. As DNA, the CDR3 is TGTGCCAGCAGCTCAGGGGCTTACAATCAGCCCCAGCATTTT. Its translation is CASSSGAYNQPQHF.

V is TRBV30 and J is TRBJ1-5, with D possibly TRBD1 on 5 matching bases. CDR1 is GTSNPN, CDR2 SVGIG, per germline (reference sequence). V gave up 2 bases and J gave up 5 bases, with 10 bases separating them. This CDR3 contains 13 residues. The DNA of the CDR3 is TGTGCCTGGAGTCGGGGGAGAGATCAGCCCCAGCATTTT. Its protein product is CAWSRGRDQPQHF.

This clone was recorded a few times. The CDR3 sequence is CASTQGAGDGTDTQYF. The CDR3 nucleotides are TGCGCCAGCACCCAAGGGGCGGGAGATGGCACAGATACGCAGTATTTT. The chain carries TRBV5-1 and TRBJ2-3, with 7 bases matching TRBD2. J was trimmed by 1 base and V by 6 bases; bases with no gene match: 11. The CDR3 extends over 16 amino acids. Looked up from germline, CDR1 is SGHRS and CDR2 is YFSETQ.

The rearrangement joins TRBV7-8 to TRBJ1-5, with D maybe TRBD1 (5 bases). V gave up 4 bases and J gave up 4 bases, with 11 bases separating them. The CDR3 totals 14 residues. Germline CDR1 SGHVS, CDR2 FQNEAQ. The CDR3 DNA follows: TGTGCCAGCAGCTGGGGGGTCCTGAATCAGCCCCAGCATTTT. Amino acid sequence: CASSWGVLNQPQHF.

This clone was seen a handful of times. The genes are TRBV29-1 and TRBJ1-2; D gene unclear. This CDR3 is built from 11 residues. Germline assignment: CDR1 SQVTM and CDR2 ANQGSEA. Between the trimmed V and J ends, which lost 4 bases and 7 bases, there was a span of 10 bases. The CDR3 DNA follows: TGCAGCGTTGTAGGGAGCGCTGGCTACACCTTC. This encodes CSVVGSAGYTF. Using reference TRBV29-1 and TRBJ1-2 for the parts outside the CDR3, the full variable domain is SAVISQKPSRDICQRGTSLTIQCQVDSQVTMMFWYRQQPGQSLTLIATANQGSEATYESGFVIDKFPISRPNLTFSTLTVSNMSPEDSSIYLCSVVGSAGYTFGSGTRLTVV.

This chain links TRBV6-2 or TRBV6-3 with TRBJ2-1, with D unclear. Germline CDR1 is MNHEY and CDR2 is SVGEGT. The V and J ends lost 5 bases and 0 bases respectively, with 20 bases between them. The length of the CDR3 is 18 residues. The CDR3 sequence: CASSEAAKFFSSYNEQFF. The CDR3 DNA is TGTGCCAGCAGTGAGGCCGCCAAGTTCTTTAGCTCCTACAATGAGCAGTTCTTC.

This chain links TRBV28 with TRBJ2-2; 7 bases line up with TRBD1. Germline assignment: CDR1 MDHEN and CDR2 SYDVKM. Unmatched junction bases numbered 6, after V lost 6 bases and J lost 8 bases. There are 13 residues in the CDR3. CDR3 DNA sequence: TGTGCCAGCAGGGTACAGGGGCAAGGGGAGCTGTTTTTT. It specifies CASRVQGQGELFF.

The rearrangement joins TRBV2 to TRBJ2-5; 9 bases are shared with TRBD1. Trimming at V came to 4 bases and at J to 5 bases, leaving 5 bases not matched to a gene. The CDR3 spans 14 residues. Per germline, CDR1 SNHLY and CDR2 FYNNEI. Here the CDR3 DNA reads TGTGCCAGCAGTGGGACAGGGGTTTGGGAGACCCAGTACTTC. Protein sequence: CASSGTGVWETQYF.

The chain uses TRBV7-2 and TRBJ1-6; a possible D gene is TRBD1 (5 bases). Germline assignment: CDR1 SGHTA and CDR2 FQGNSA. V shed 2 bases and J shed 5 bases, with 10 bases lying between them. The CDR3 consists of 15 residues. CDR3 protein: CASSLQRQNNSPLHF. The DNA of the CDR3 is TGTGCCAGCAGCTTACAGAGACAGAATAATTCACCCCTCCACTTT. Using reference TRBV7-2 and TRBJ1-6 for the parts outside the CDR3, the full variable domain is GAGVSQSPSNKVTEKGKDVELRCDPISGHTALYWYRQSLGQGLEFLIYFQGNSAPDKSGLPSDRFSAERTGGSVSTLTIQRTQQEDSAVYLCASSLQRQNNSPLHFGNGTRLTVT.

A single count supports this clone. The chain recombines TRBV21-1 with TRBJ2-3; TRBD2, as called in the table, went unchecked against the DNA. TRBV21-1 is a recognized pseudogene. The CDR3 sequence is 17 residues long. CDR3 loop: CASSKGLAGESTDTQYF. The CDR3 DNA is TGTGCCAGCAGCAAAGGACTAGCGGGGGAATCCACAGATACGCAGTATTTT.

Written as DNA, the CDR3 is TGTGCCACCACCAAAGGGGATCCCTACGAGCAGTACTTC. Translated, it gives CATTKGDPYEQYF. The gene calls are TRBV6-6 and TRBJ2-7; TRBD1 might be the D (5 bases). This CDR3 has 13 residues. The germline V and J ends were trimmed by 10 bases and 2 bases, with 15 bases remaining between them. Germline loops: CDR1 MNHNY, CDR2 SVGAGI (reference sequence).

This chain links TRBV6-5 with TRBJ2-7; D is possibly TRBD1 (5 bases). The CDR3 extends over 13 amino acids. Trimming pared 8 bases from V and 5 bases from J, leaving 16 bases between. Germline V CDR1 and CDR2: MNHEY, SVGAGI. The CDR3 DNA sequence: TGTGCCAGCGTCAGGCAGGGTACCGACGAGCAGTACTTC. This translates into CASVRQGTDEQYF.

This chain connects TRBV7-2 to TRBJ2-5; D may be TRBD2 (6 bases). Looked up from germline, CDR1 is SGHTA and CDR2 is FQGNSA. Deletions cut 5 bases from V and 7 bases from J, with 20 bases between. CDR3 size: 15 residues. The CDR3 here is CASSVDQGGGRTQYF. In DNA, the CDR3 is TGTGCCAGCAGCGTTGACCAGGGAGGAGGTCGGACCCAGTACTTC.

The chain employs TRBV11-2 and TRBJ2-3, with TRBD2 matching 10 bases. This CDR3 has 17 residues. From germline, CDR1 is SGHAT and CDR2 FQNNGV. V lost 5 bases, J lost 1 base, and 9 bases stayed unmatched. The CDR3 sequence: CASSTWTSGWGTDTQYF. The CDR3 DNA sequence: TGTGCCAGCAGCACCTGGACTAGCGGTTGGGGCACAGATACGCAGTATTTT. Combining the CDR3 with reference TRBV11-2 and TRBJ2-3 gives the whole variable domain EAGVAQSPRYKIIEKRQSVAFWCNPISGHATLYWYQQILGQGPKLLIQFQNNGVVDDSQLPKDRFSAERLKGVDSTLKIQPAKLEDSAVYLCASSTWTSGWGTDTQYFGPGTRLTVL.

The chain combines TRBV6-5 with TRBJ1-5, with 7 bases identical to TRBD1. The germline V gene encodes CDR1 MNHEY and CDR2 SVGAGI. The CDR3 length is 14 residues. V shed 7 bases, J shed 5 bases, and the junction held 8 bases outside the gene matches. CDR3 sequence (DNA): TGTGCCAGCAACCGACAGGGTTCATATCAGCCCCAGCATTTT. This encodes CASNRQGSYQPQHF.

The CDR3 is CASSQLGSGELFF. CDR3 DNA: TGTGCCAGCAGCCAACTGGGCTCCGGGGAGCTGTTTTTT. The chain employs TRBV14 and TRBJ2-2; no firm D call. V was trimmed by 2 bases and J by 6 bases, leaving 7 bases between them. Germline CDR1 is SGHDN and CDR2 is FVKESK. The CDR3 length is 13 residues.

The CDR3 coding sequence is TGCAGCGTTGAAAGACAGGGAGGTGAAAAACTGTTTTTT. Its protein product is CSVERQGGEKLFF. This chain joins TRBV29-1 and TRBJ1-4, with 7 bases that match TRBD1. Germline CDR1 reads SQVTM; CDR2 reads ANQGSEA. Trimming removed 2 bases from V and 7 bases from J; junction bases left unmatched: 4. The CDR3 is 13 amino acids.

The chain carries TRBV14 and TRBJ2-7, with D perhaps matching TRBD2 (5 bases). This CDR3 region has 17 residues. The germline gives CDR1 SGHDN, CDR2 FVKESK. V shed 1 base and J shed 0 bases, with 16 bases lying between them. The CDR3 nucleotides read TGTGCCAGCAGCCAAGGACTTGGCGGGCGCAGCTCCTACGAGCAGTACTTC. Protein product: CASSQGLGGRSSYEQYF.

V and J are TRBV2 and TRBJ2-7, with D unclear. V was pared by 6 bases and J by 3 bases, with 15 bases between. The CDR3 has 14 amino acids. Germline CDR1 and CDR2: SNHLY and FYNNEI. CDR3 protein: CASSAVLPVYEQYF. Here the CDR3 DNA reads TGTGCCAGCAGCGCCGTACTACCAGTCTACGAGCAGTACTTC.

The V call is TRBV5-1, the J call TRBJ2-2; 9 nucleotides match TRBD2. Germline CDR1 is SGHRS and CDR2 is YFSETQ. There are 15 residues in the CDR3. The trim removed 7 bases at V and 5 bases at J, leaving 9 bases unmatched. The CDR3: CASHEIAGVTGELFF. As DNA, the CDR3 is TGCGCCAGCCACGAAATAGCGGGGGTAACCGGGGAGCTGTTTTTT.

The chain couples TRBV7-9 to TRBJ1-6; D is uncertain. The CDR3 loop spans 17 amino acids. Trimming stripped 5 bases from V and 5 bases from J, with 19 bases between. Germline V gene lookup returns CDR1 SEHNR and CDR2 FQNEAQ (reference sequence). The CDR3, as DNA: TGTGCCAGCAGCCCCCTCACCCGTGGAGGGAATAATTCACCCCTCCACTTT. It yields the protein CASSPLTRGGNNSPLHF.

V usage is TRBV27 and J usage is TRBJ2-1; 12 positions match TRBD2. Germline assignment: CDR1 MNHEY and CDR2 SMNVEV (reference sequence). J was trimmed by 8 bases and V by 4 bases; bases with no gene match: 6. This CDR3 spans 15 amino acids. Here the CDR3 DNA reads TGTGCCAGCAGTTCGACTAGCGGGAGAGGGTATGAGCAGTTCTTC. It codes for CASSSTSGRGYEQFF.

The V call is TRBV28, the J call TRBJ2-1; D possibly corresponds to TRBD2 (6 bases). V lost 2 bases to trimming and J lost 12 bases, with 8 bases between them. The CDR3 is 11 residues long. The germline gives CDR1 MDHEN, CDR2 SYDVKM. The DNA for the CDR3 is TGTGCCAGCAGTTTAACGCGGGGGCAGTTCTTC. Its protein is CASSLTRGQFF.

This chain joins TRBV28 and TRBJ1-5, with TRBD1 matching 8 bases. The V gene end was trimmed by 6 bases and the J gene end by 1 base; junction bases not matched to a gene: 2. Germline V gene lookup returns CDR1 MDHEN and CDR2 SYDVKM. The CDR3 consists of 14 residues. The CDR3 region has the DNA TGTGCCAGCAGGACAGGGGTCAGCAATCAGCCCCAGCATTTT. Encoded protein: CASRTGVSNQPQHF.

The chain links TRBV28 to TRBJ1-5, with D uncertain. Germline CDR1 is MDHEN and CDR2 is SYDVKM. The CDR3 is 13 amino acids. Trimming cost V 8 bases and J 2 bases, with 10 bases left between them. The CDR3 sequence is CASVSQGNQPQHF. The DNA for the CDR3 is TGTGCCAGCGTATCCCAGGGCAATCAGCCCCAGCATTTT.

The chain is built from TRBV28 and TRBJ2-1; D is undetermined. V was clipped by 6 bases and J by 0 bases, with 15 bases between them. Germline V gene data show CDR1 as MDHEN and CDR2 as SYDVKM. This CDR3 region has 16 residues. The CDR3 protein is CASSEATLSSYNEQFF. As DNA, the CDR3 is TGTGCCAGCAGCGAAGCGACCTTGAGCTCCTACAATGAGCAGTTCTTC.

The chain joins TRBV6-5 to TRBJ1-1; no firm D call. The V and J ends lost 2 bases and 0 bases respectively, with 10 bases between them. Germline V lookup: CDR1 MNHEY, CDR2 SVGAGI. There are 15 residues in the CDR3. This CDR3 reads CASSYAAAVNTEAFF. In nucleotides, the CDR3 is TGTGCCAGCAGTTACGCCGCGGCAGTGAACACTGAAGCTTTCTTT.

This clone came up a few times. Here the CDR3 DNA reads TGTGCCAGCAGCTACCAACCGGGAGGAAGCTCTGGAAACACCATATATTTT. Protein sequence: CASSYQPGGSSGNTIYF. This chain connects TRBV7-2 to TRBJ1-3; D is unclear. Trimming stripped 4 bases from V and 0 bases from J, with 16 bases between. Looked up from germline, CDR1 is SGHTA and CDR2 is FQGNSA. The CDR3 spans 17 residues.

The chain combines TRBV28 with TRBJ2-2, with TRBD1 matching 8 bases. This CDR3 comprises 18 residues. CDR1 and CDR2 (germline): MDHEN, SYDVKM. J gave up 3 bases and V 0 bases, and 9 bases lay outside the gene matches. CDR3 residues: CASSLWRRDRSYTGELFF. In nucleotides, the CDR3 is TGTGCCAGCAGTTTATGGCGGCGGGACAGGTCCTACACCGGGGAGCTGTTTTTT.